Below, one TCR beta chain is given with its context. This sample is part of a study of blood T cell repertoires in COVID-19. Study information: Both acute and convalescent COVID-19 samples were obtained from the United States, Italy and Spain. T cells, B-cell-depleted T cells, or PBMCs provided the cDNA or gDNA that served as material.

Per the original data handling: Amplification with reference gene primers provided the estimates of nucleated cell counts. The assay was immunoSEQ multiplex PCR, and TCRdb's table has in-frame clones only and misses some. Clonal size and the V and J genes are those of that table, whereas D and trimming came from the DNA. The table includes roughly 210,000 clones, around 90% detected once. Per germline, CDR1 SGDLS and CDR2 YYNGEE. The CDR3 has 14 amino acids. Trimming took off 0 bases at V and 6 bases at J, with 13 bases between the two ends. The specimen sequenced was peripheral blood. The TCR comes from a man aged 70-80 years with acute or convalescent COVID-19. The V and J genes are TRBV9 and TRBJ2-7, with a weak D call TRBD1 (6 bases). DNA of the CDR3: TGTGCCAGCAGCGTAGATCAGGGGATAATCGAGCAGTACTTC. Protein product: CASSVDQGIIEQYF.